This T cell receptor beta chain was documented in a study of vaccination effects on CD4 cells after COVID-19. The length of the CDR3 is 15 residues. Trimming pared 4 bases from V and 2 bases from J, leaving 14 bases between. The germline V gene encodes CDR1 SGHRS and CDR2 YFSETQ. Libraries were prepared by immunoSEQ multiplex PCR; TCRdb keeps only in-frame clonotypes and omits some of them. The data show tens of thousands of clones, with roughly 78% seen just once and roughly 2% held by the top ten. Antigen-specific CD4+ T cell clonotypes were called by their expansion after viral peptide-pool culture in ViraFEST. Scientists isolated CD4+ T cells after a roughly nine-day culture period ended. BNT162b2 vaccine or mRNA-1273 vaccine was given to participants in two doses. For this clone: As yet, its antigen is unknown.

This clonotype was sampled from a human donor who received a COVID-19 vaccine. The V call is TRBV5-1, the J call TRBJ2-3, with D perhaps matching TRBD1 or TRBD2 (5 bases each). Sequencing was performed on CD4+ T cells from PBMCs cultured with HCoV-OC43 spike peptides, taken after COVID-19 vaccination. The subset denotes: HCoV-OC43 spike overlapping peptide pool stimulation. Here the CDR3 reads CASSASWGNTDTQYF. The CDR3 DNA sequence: TGCGCCAGCAGCGCTAGTTGGGGGAACACAGATACGCAGTATTTT. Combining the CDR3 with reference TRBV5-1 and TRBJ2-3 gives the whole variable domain KAGVTQTPRYLIKTRGQQVTLSCSPISGHRSVSWYQQTPGQGLQFLFEYFSETQRNKGNFPGRFSGRQFSNSRSEMNVSTLELGDSALYLCASSASWGNTDTQYFGPGTRLTVL.